The clone carrying this T cell receptor beta chain was seen a few times. As processed by the authors: It was from reference gene primer amplification that nucleated cell counts were estimated. Clones were sequenced by immunoSEQ multiplex PCR, and TCRdb holds only the in-frame ones, with some missing. V and J calls and clone size come straight from that table; D and trimming were deduced from the DNA. The sample carries under 100,000 clones, roughly 80% recorded once. This CDR3 contains 15 residues. The V and J ends lost 4 bases and 4 bases, in that order; junction bases with no gene match: 6. The germline gives CDR1 SGHRS, CDR2 YFSETQ. These data originate in a study of blood T cell repertoires in COVID-19. Across the whole study: The samples span acute and convalescent COVID-19 from the United States, Italy and Spain.

The sample comprised peripheral blood. The receptor was isolated from a man older than 75 with active or convalescent COVID-19. The V and J genes are TRBV5-1 and TRBJ2-1, with 9 bases that match TRBD2. The CDR3 loop reads CASSDVAGDYNEQFF. CDR3 DNA: TGCGCCAGCAGCGACGTAGCGGGGGATTACAATGAGCAGTTCTTC.